This entry describes one TCR beta chain. Original methodology: Reference gene primer amplification in the assay estimated nucleated cell counts. Generated by immunoSEQ multiplex PCR, the TCRdb table keeps only in-frame clones and is missing some. Clone size and V and J calls were adopted from that table, with D and trimming inferred from the DNA. The data contain 100,000 to 150,000 clones, approximately 90% of them singletons. This entry belongs to a study of blood T cell repertoires in COVID-19. This CDR3 is 12 amino acids long. V was clipped by 2 bases and J by 7 bases; unmatched bases: 4. The germline CDR1 and CDR2 sequences are GTSNPN and SVGIG (reference sequence).

Sequenced sample: peripheral blood. This rearrangement joins TRBV30 to TRBJ1-1; 7 positions agree with TRBD1. This receptor was obtained from a man aged 50-59 years with active or convalescent COVID-19. Here the CDR3 reads CAWSRQGGEAFF. The CDR3 region has the DNA TGTGCCTGGAGTAGACAGGGTGGTGAAGCTTTCTTT.